The rows below give T cell receptor beta chains drawn from one sample of a study of Ad26.COV2.S vaccination and SARS-CoV-2 variants. TCRdb's table, derived via immunoSEQ multiplex PCR, lists solely in-frame clones and lacks some. The sample has hundreds of thousands of clones, 80% to 90% seen once. This sample comprised peripheral blood, obtained in a trial of Ad26.COV2.S vaccine versus placebo. The source is a person between 18 and 59 years old who received the Ad26.COV2.S COVID-19 vaccine or a placebo. CDR3s include the opening cysteine and the closing phenylalanine or tryptophan. Each record gives: D gene, V gene, clone size, J gene, CDR3 DNA, CDR3 protein. D genes are given only for firm matches. Some rows have no size entry. The others give once, few or many, or a class for an expanded clone.

d_call: NA
v_call: TRBV19
clone_size: NA
j_call: TRBJ1-5
cdr3_nt: TGTGCCAGTAGTCTCTGGGCGAGCAATCAGCCCCAGCATTTT
cdr3_aa: CASSLWASNQPQHF

d_call: NA
v_call: TRBV7-9
clone_size: NA
j_call: TRBJ2-5
cdr3_nt: TGTGCCAGCAGCTCCCTCCGGAGGGCAGAGACCCAGTACTTC
cdr3_aa: CASSSLRRAETQYF

d_call: NA
v_call: TRBV30
clone_size: NA
j_call: TRBJ2-1
cdr3_nt: TGTGCCTGCCGACTCCACAATGAGCAGTTCTTC
cdr3_aa: CACRLHNEQFF

d_call: NA
v_call: TRBV12-3/TRBV12-4
clone_size: NA
j_call: TRBJ1-2
cdr3_nt: TGTGCCAGCAGTTGGATGGACGGCTACACCTTC
cdr3_aa: CASSWMDGYTF

d_call: TRBD1
v_call: TRBV7-6
clone_size: NA
j_call: TRBJ1-1
cdr3_nt: TGTGCCAGCAGCACCAGACAGGGGATAGGTGAAGCTTTCTTT
cdr3_aa: CASSTRQGIGEAFF

d_call: NA
v_call: TRBV5-6
clone_size: NA
j_call: TRBJ1-2
cdr3_nt: TGTGCCAGCACCGTAGGGGGACGAAGCTATGGCTACACCTTC
cdr3_aa: CASTVGGRSYGYTF

d_call: NA
v_call: TRBV7-8
clone_size: NA
j_call: TRBJ1-1
cdr3_nt: TGTGCCAGCAGCTTAGTCGGCGGGCAATACACTGAAGCTTTCTTT
cdr3_aa: CASSLVGGQYTEAFF

d_call: TRBD2
v_call: TRBV4-1
clone_size: NA
j_call: TRBJ2-3
cdr3_nt: TGCGCCAGCAGCCAACCCCAACTAGCGGGGAAGGATACGCAGTATTTT
cdr3_aa: CASSQPQLAGKDTQYF

d_call: NA
v_call: TRBV12-2
clone_size: NA
j_call: TRBJ1-5
cdr3_nt: TGTGCAAGTCGCTTCCTTAACTATTCAGGCAATCAGCCCCAGCATTTT
cdr3_aa: CASRFLNYSGNQPQHF

d_call: NA
v_call: TRBV27
clone_size: once
j_call: TRBJ2-1
cdr3_nt: TGTGCCAGCAGTTACCTGGAATCCTACAATGAGCAGTTCTTC
cdr3_aa: CASSYLESYNEQFF

d_call: NA
v_call: TRBV3-1/TRBV3-2
clone_size: NA
j_call: TRBJ2-7
cdr3_nt: TGTGCCAGCAGCCAACTCCCCTACGAGCAGTACTTC
cdr3_aa: CASSQLPYEQYF

d_call: NA
v_call: TRBV19
clone_size: few
j_call: TRBJ1-3
cdr3_nt: TGTGCCACCGGACGCTCTGGAAACACCATATATTTT
cdr3_aa: CATGRSGNTIYF

d_call: NA
v_call: TRBV11-2
clone_size: NA
j_call: TRBJ1-2
cdr3_nt: TGTGCCAGCAGCCCAAGCCCCGGGACGCAGAGCCCCTTC
cdr3_aa: CASSPSPGTQSPF

d_call: TRBD1
v_call: TRBV18
clone_size: NA
j_call: TRBJ1-1
cdr3_nt: TGTGCCAGCTCAGAAGGGGGCCCGAACACTGAAGCTTTCTTT
cdr3_aa: CASSEGGPNTEAFF

d_call: TRBD1
v_call: TRBV7-3
clone_size: NA
j_call: TRBJ1-6
cdr3_nt: TGTGCCAGCAGCTCGACAGGGGCTTCACCCCTCCACTTT
cdr3_aa: CASSSTGASPLHF

d_call: TRBD2
v_call: TRBV4-3
clone_size: NA
j_call: TRBJ2-3
cdr3_nt: TGCGCCAGCAGCCAAGAGTGGGTCGAGCGGGGGGGCCGGGAAGATACGCAGTATTTT
cdr3_aa: CASSQEWVERGGREDTQYF

d_call: NA
v_call: TRBV5-1
clone_size: NA
j_call: TRBJ2-5
cdr3_nt: TGCGCCAGCAGCTACGGGGCGCGGCAAGAGACCCAGTACTTC
cdr3_aa: CASSYGARQETQYF

d_call: TRBD1
v_call: TRBV5-4
clone_size: NA
j_call: TRBJ1-2
cdr3_nt: TGTGCCAGCAGCTTGTTGGGACAGGGCCTTTTC
cdr3_aa: CASSLLGQGLF

d_call: NA
v_call: TRBV7-2
clone_size: NA
j_call: TRBJ1-5
cdr3_nt: TGTGCCAGCAGCTTAAACCCCGGGGATCAGCCCCAGCATTTT
cdr3_aa: CASSLNPGDQPQHF

d_call: NA
v_call: TRBV7-3
clone_size: NA
j_call: TRBJ2-7
cdr3_nt: TGTGCCAGCAGCAAAGGACCGCCCAGCTCCTACGAGCAGTACTTC
cdr3_aa: CASSKGPPSSYEQYF

d_call: TRBD2
v_call: TRBV4-2
clone_size: NA
j_call: TRBJ2-7
cdr3_nt: TGTGCCAGCAGCCAAGTATTAGGGTCGGGGGGATACGAGCAGTACTTC
cdr3_aa: CASSQVLGSGGYEQYF

d_call: NA
v_call: TRBV19
clone_size: once
j_call: TRBJ1-2
cdr3_nt: TGTGCCAGTAGTATAGAACAGGGAGGATATGGAGGCTACACCTTC
cdr3_aa: CASSIEQGGYGGYTF

d_call: TRBD1
v_call: TRBV18
clone_size: NA
j_call: TRBJ1-1
cdr3_nt: TGTGCCAGCTCGCGAAGACAGGGTGGGGAAAAGAACACTGAAGCTTTCTTT
cdr3_aa: CASSRRQGGEKNTEAFF

d_call: TRBD2
v_call: TRBV7-9
clone_size: NA
j_call: TRBJ2-3
cdr3_nt: TGTGCCAGCAGCTTATTGGGCGCGGGAGGGATTAGAGATACGCAGTATTTT
cdr3_aa: CASSLLGAGGIRDTQYF

d_call: NA
v_call: TRBV15
clone_size: NA
j_call: TRBJ2-7
cdr3_nt: TGTGCCACCGCAGGGGACGGCCCCCCGTACGAGCAGTACTTC
cdr3_aa: CATAGDGPPYEQYF

d_call: NA
v_call: TRBV5-6
clone_size: NA
j_call: TRBJ1-1
cdr3_nt: TGTGCCAGCAGCTTGGCCCTATCGGGTGAAGCTTTCTTT
cdr3_aa: CASSLALSGEAFF

d_call: TRBD1
v_call: TRBV30
clone_size: NA
j_call: TRBJ2-3
cdr3_nt: TGTGCCTGGAACCGGGACAGAATCACAGATACGCAGTATTTT
cdr3_aa: CAWNRDRITDTQYF

d_call: NA
v_call: TRBV13
clone_size: NA
j_call: TRBJ2-7
cdr3_nt: TGTGCCAGCAGCTTAGGGAGAGGGCCAGGCTACGAGCAGTACTTC
cdr3_aa: CASSLGRGPGYEQYF

d_call: NA
v_call: TRBV7-9
clone_size: NA
j_call: TRBJ2-7
cdr3_nt: TGTGCCAGCAGCCCGCCGACTCCCTACGAGCAGTACTTC
cdr3_aa: CASSPPTPYEQYF

d_call: NA
v_call: TRBV9
clone_size: NA
j_call: TRBJ1-2
cdr3_nt: TGTGCCAGCAGCGTAGGTGGTATTGGGGTTAAGAACTATGGCTACACCTTC
cdr3_aa: CASSVGGIGVKNYGYTF

d_call: TRBD1
v_call: TRBV5-1
clone_size: NA
j_call: TRBJ1-5
cdr3_nt: TGCGCCAGCAGCTTGGGACAGGGGGGCAATCAGCCCCAGCATTTT
cdr3_aa: CASSLGQGGNQPQHF

d_call: TRBD1
v_call: TRBV5-1
clone_size: NA
j_call: TRBJ2-7
cdr3_nt: TGCGCCAGCTCAGAACAGGGGGGCATCTACGAGCAGTACTTC
cdr3_aa: CASSEQGGIYEQYF